This passage covers 14 T cell receptor beta chains from one sample sequenced in a study of blood T cell repertoires in COVID-19. Method: immunoSEQ multiplex PCR; TCRdb's copy keeps in-frame clones and lacks some. The table lists 250,000 to 300,000 clones, around 90% of them singletons, with 0.99% in the top ten. Material for sequencing was peripheral blood. These receptors were taken from a middle-aged woman who had recovered from COVID-19.

J is TRBJ1-2 and V is TRBV4-2, with unresolved D. The germline V gene has CDR1 LGHNA and CDR2 YNFKEQ. Trimming stripped 0 bases from V and 3 bases from J, with 11 bases between. CDR3 length: 15 amino acids. The CDR3 coding sequence is TGTGCCAGCAGCCAAGAGGCACAGACCTACTATGGCTACACCTTC. It is translated as CASSQEAQTYYGYTF.

V and J are TRBV14 and TRBJ2-7; D call uncertain. Germline CDR1 reads SGHDN; CDR2 reads FVKESK. This CDR3 has 14 amino acids. Trimming stripped 4 bases from V and 0 bases from J, with 10 bases between. CDR3 in amino acids: CASSPPRSSYEQYV. The CDR3 region has the DNA TGTGCCAGCAGCCCCCCCCGGAGCTCCTACGAGCAGTACGTC.

V usage is TRBV10-1 and J usage is TRBJ1-3; D perhaps matches TRBD1 (5 bases). The CDR3 is 15 amino acids. V was pared by 0 bases and J by 2 bases, with 8 bases between. From germline, CDR1 is WNHNN and CDR2 SYGVQD (reference sequence). CDR3 DNA: TGCGCCAGCAGTGAGTCGGGAGGGGCTGGAAACACCATATATTTT. Encoded protein: CASSESGGAGNTIYF.

The CDR3 coding sequence is TGTGCCAGCAGTGCGGGACTAGCGGGCCGTGGCGATGAGCAGTTCTTC. This sequence encodes CASSAGLAGRGDEQFF. The rearrangement links TRBV6-4 to TRBJ2-1; 12 positions match TRBD2. The CDR3 runs to 16 residues. Trimming at V came to 4 bases and at J to 8 bases, leaving 9 bases not matched to a gene. The germline CDR1 and CDR2 sequences are MRHNA and SNTAGT.

The V gene is TRBV7-9, the J gene TRBJ1-6; D uncertain. This CDR3 comprises 15 residues. Looked up from germline, CDR1 is SEHNR and CDR2 is FQNEAQ (reference sequence). V was cut by 1 base and J by 11 bases, with 15 bases left in between. The CDR3 protein is CASSLVGRGRTPLHF. CDR3 DNA sequence: TGTGCCAGCAGCTTAGTGGGTAGAGGAAGGACACCCCTCCACTTT.

The rearrangement links TRBV28 to TRBJ1-5; TRBD1 aligns across 7 bases. CDR1 and CDR2 from the germline V gene are MDHEN and SYDVKM. There are 17 residues in the CDR3. Trimming removed 6 bases from V and 2 bases from J; junction bases left unmatched: 13. The CDR3 nucleotides are TGTGCCAGCAGCCCCATCGACAGGGAGGTTGGCAATCAGCCCCAGCATTTT. Translation gives CASSPIDREVGNQPQHF.

The V and J genes are TRBV7-8 and TRBJ2-1; D might be TRBD2 (6 bases). Germline CDR1 reads SGHVS; CDR2 reads FQNEAQ. CDR3 length equals 13 residues. Trimming removed 2 bases from V and 15 bases from J, with 17 bases in between. The CDR3 region has the DNA TGTGCCAGCAGCTTATTGGGTAGCGGATCGCCGTTCTTC. Translating it yields CASSLLGSGSPFF.

The chain links TRBV15 to TRBJ1-5; D unresolved. Germline V CDR1 and CDR2: LNHNV, YYDKDF (reference sequence). V lost 1 base and J 4 bases, leaving 11 bases between the germline ends. This CDR3 has 15 amino acids. The CDR3 DNA sequence: TGTGCCACCAGCAGAGCACTGGCGGAGAATCAGCCCCAGCATTTT. It yields the protein CATSRALAENQPQHF.

The chain links TRBV6-5 to TRBJ2-1, with TRBD2 identical over 9 bases. Looked up from germline, CDR1 is MNHEY and CDR2 is SVGAGI. The CDR3 covers 13 residues. Trimming took 6 bases from V and 9 from J; bases not matched to a gene: 6. CDR3 in DNA: TGTGCCAGCAGCCTAGCGGGAAGGGGTGAGCAGTTCTTC. Translation: CASSLAGRGEQFF.

The chain has TRBV29-1 and TRBJ1-6, with 7 bases aligning to TRBD1. V dropped 6 bases and J dropped 1; count of bases not matched to a gene: 3. Germline CDR1 and CDR2: SQVTM and ANQGSEA. The CDR3 runs 14 residues. CDR3 DNA sequence: TGCAGCGTAGAGACAGGGTCCTATAATTCACCCCTCCACTTT. The encoded protein is CSVETGSYNSPLHF.

The chain carries TRBV10-3 and TRBJ2-1; TRBD2 matches 11 bases. V shed 3 bases, J shed 6 bases, and the junction held 4 bases outside the gene matches. This CDR3 has 15 amino acids. Germline values: CDR1 ENHRY, CDR2 SYGVKD. CDR3 nucleotide sequence: TGTGCCATCAGTGATGGCCTAGCGGGGGGCAATGAGCAGTTCTTC. Protein product: CAISDGLAGGNEQFF.

The gene calls are TRBV13 and TRBJ2-2, with D possibly matching TRBD1 (6 bases). The germline V gene has CDR1 PRHDT and CDR2 FYEKMQ (reference sequence). The V end was cut by 0 bases, the J end by 6 bases, with 14 bases between. There are 16 residues in the CDR3. The CDR3 DNA follows: TGTGCCAGCAGCTTAGGGGGGACATCCGCGGCCGGGGAGCTGTTTTTT. It is translated as CASSLGGTSAAGELFF.

The rearrangement links TRBV5-1 to TRBJ2-7; 11 bases match TRBD2. The CDR3 is made up of 15 amino acids. Germline assignment: CDR1 SGHRS and CDR2 YFSETQ. The V and J ends lost 3 bases and 5 bases, in that order; junction bases with no gene match: 7. The CDR3 sequence is CASSSQLAGADEQYF. The CDR3, as DNA: TGCGCCAGCAGCTCCCAACTAGCGGGGGCAGACGAGCAGTACTTC.

This sequence joins TRBV6-5 and TRBJ2-5; TRBD2 is a possible D gene (5 bases). Germline CDR1 is MNHEY and CDR2 is SVGAGI. V shed 7 bases and J shed 0 bases, with 12 bases lying between them. The CDR3 has 14 residues. For the CDR3, the DNA is TGTGCCAGCAATCCTAGCCTGTACCAAGAGACCCAGTACTTC. Its translation is CASNPSLYQETQYF.